Each of the 30 T cell receptor beta chains below was sequenced from the same sample in a study of blood T cells in healthy people across ages. Primers used in a second PCR of roughly 6 to 11 cycles were a sample-barcoded 5' primer and a J-beta primer mix. TCRdb used MiXCR to reprocess the 5' RACE reads, holding one entry per CDR3 protein. The table records more than 900,000 distinct CDR3 sequences, about 27% of them present only once. The sample also formed part of further work on T cells of mothers and their children.

Material for sequencing was blood. The receptors shown here come from a woman in her 40s in good health.

This clonotype has a single count. The gene calls are TRBV6-2 or TRBV6-3 and TRBJ1-1, with D hard to call. This CDR3 has 12 residues. Germline loops: CDR1 MNHEY, CDR2 SVGEGT. Trimming pared 2 bases from V and 4 bases from J, leaving 5 bases between. This chain's CDR3 is CASSYMGTEAFF. The DNA for the CDR3 is TGTGCCAGCAGTTACATGGGCACTGAAGCTTTCTTT.

This clonotype was recorded at least ten times. The V call is TRBV7-3, the J call TRBJ2-3, with D possibly TRBD1 on 5 matching bases. Germline values: CDR1 SGHTA, CDR2 FQGTGA. The CDR3 has 11 residues. V was trimmed by 0 bases and J by 12 bases, leaving 7 bases between them. The chain's CDR3 is CASSLTGAQYF. The CDR3 DNA sequence: TGTGCCAGCAGCTTAACTGGGGCCCAGTATTTT.

The chain is built from TRBV13 and TRBJ1-1, with D unclear. Germline CDR1 PRHDT, CDR2 FYEKMQ (reference sequence). The CDR3 extends over 15 amino acids. Trimming cost V 2 bases and J 2 bases, with 12 bases left between them. In DNA form, the CDR3 reads TGTGCCAGCAGCTTAAACGACGGGAAAAACACTGAAGCTTTCTTT. It is translated as CASSLNDGKNTEAFF.

Many counts were recorded for this clonotype. The rearrangement uses TRBV12-3 or TRBV12-4 and TRBJ1-2; 7 positions agree with TRBD1. V was clipped by 4 bases and J by 8 bases; unmatched bases: 4. This CDR3 contains 12 residues. The CDR3 nucleotides read TGTGCCAGCAGTTATTCGACAGGGGGCTACACCTTC. Amino acid sequence: CASSYSTGGYTF.

V gene TRBV18 combines with J gene TRBJ2-4; D possibly corresponds to TRBD2 (5 bases). This CDR3 is built from 13 residues. CDR1 is KGHSH and CDR2 is LQKENI in the germline V gene. V lost 8 bases and J lost 9, with 17 bases in between. Here the CDR3 DNA reads TGTGCCAGCGTAGGTCAAAATGGAGGCATTCAGTACTTC. Translated: CASVGQNGGIQYF.

The sample holds many counts of this clonotype. V and J are TRBV7-3 and TRBJ2-1; a weak D match, TRBD2 (6 bases). The germline CDR1 and CDR2 sequences are SGHTA and FQGTGA. The CDR3 extends over 19 amino acids. V lost 5 bases, J lost 7 bases, and 30 bases lay in between. CDR3 sequence: CASSPLPGHLGSGLNEQFF. The CDR3 DNA is TGTGCCAGCAGCCCGCTTCCCGGACACCTCGGAAGCGGGTTAAATGAGCAGTTCTTC.

The chain couples TRBV2 to TRBJ1-2; 8 nucleotides line up with TRBD1. V was clipped by 6 bases and J by 6 bases; unmatched bases: 12. This CDR3 comprises 15 residues. The germline CDR1 and CDR2 sequences are SNHLY and FYNNEI. The CDR3 region has the DNA TGTGCCAGCAGCGCCGAGGGACAGGCACACAATGGCTACACCTTC. Protein sequence: CASSAEGQAHNGYTF. Full variable domain (remainder filled in from reference TRBV2 and TRBJ1-2): EPEVTQTPSHQVTQMGQEVILRCVPISNHLYFYWYRQILGQKVEFLVSFYNNEISEKSEIFDDQFSVERPDGSNFTLKIRSTKLEDSAMYFCASSAEGQAHNGYTFGSGTRLTVV.

The table lists this clonotype with many counts. The chain links TRBV6-2 or TRBV6-3 to TRBJ2-7; 10 positions agree with TRBD2. The V and J ends lost 5 bases and 2 bases, in that order; junction bases with no gene match: 3. The CDR3 has 14 amino acids. Germline CDR1 reads MNHEY; CDR2 reads SVGEGT. This CDR3 reads CASSRGTSAYEQYF. The CDR3 DNA is TGTGCCAGCAGTAGGGGGACTAGCGCCTACGAGCAGTACTTC.

This clonotype appeared a few times. V and J are TRBV27 and TRBJ2-1, with 9 bases that match TRBD2. Germline lookup yields CDR1 MNHEY and CDR2 SMNVEV (reference sequence). Trimming took 5 bases from V and 10 from J; bases not matched to a gene: 12. The CDR3 runs 15 residues. The CDR3 sequence is CASSLGLAIRDEQFF. Written as DNA, the CDR3 is TGTGCCAGCAGTCTCGGACTAGCGATCCGTGACGAGCAGTTCTTC.

This clonotype was seen more than once but under ten times. The chain couples TRBV7-8 to TRBJ1-5; TRBD1 might be the D (6 bases). Germline-derived CDR1 and CDR2 are SGHVS and FQNEAQ. The CDR3 runs to 14 residues. V dropped 4 bases and J dropped 1 base, with 8 bases sitting between them. The CDR3 loop is CASSYRESNQPQHF. The CDR3 region has the DNA TGTGCCAGCAGCTACAGGGAGAGCAATCAGCCCCAGCATTTT. The whole variable domain, filled in from reference TRBV7-8 and TRBJ1-5, reads GAGVSQSPRYKVAKRGQDVALRCDPISGHVSLFWYQQALGQGPEFLTYFQNEAQLDKSGLPSDRFFAERPEGSVSTLKIQRTQQEDSAVYLCASSYRESNQPQHFGDGTRLSIL.

This chain connects TRBV5-5 to TRBJ2-1, with 7 bases identical to TRBD2. CDR1 and CDR2 (germline): SGHKS, YYEKEE (reference sequence). The CDR3 is 13 residues long. V shed 3 bases and J 9 bases; nucleotides not matched to a gene: 6. CDR3 DNA: TGTGCCAGCAGCTCGGGGCTAGCGGTTGAGCAGTTCTTC. This codes for CASSSGLAVEQFF.

This clonotype has a handful of counts. The chain uses TRBV5-1 and TRBJ2-5, with 8 bases that match TRBD2. This CDR3 contains 15 residues. CDR1 and CDR2 from the germline V gene are SGHRS and YFSETQ. V lost 2 bases and J lost 3; bases outside the gene matches: 6. This CDR3 reads CASSFPAGVEETQYF. CDR3 DNA sequence: TGCGCCAGCAGCTTCCCAGCGGGGGTGGAAGAGACCCAGTACTTC.

This clonotype appeared a few times. This rearrangement joins TRBV6-4 to TRBJ2-3, with D hard to call. The CDR3 is 16 amino acids. Germline CDR1 is MRHNA and CDR2 is SNTAGT. V was shortened by 3 bases and J by 0 bases, with 13 bases between the two germline ends. The CDR3 DNA sequence: TGTGCCAGCAGTGAAGAACTACCTCCGAGCACAGATACGCAGTATTTT. Amino acids: CASSEELPPSTDTQYF.

This clonotype was seen a handful of times. The V and J genes are TRBV20-1 and TRBJ2-2, with TRBD1 as a possible D gene (6 bases). CDR1 is DFQATT, CDR2 SNEGSKA, per germline (reference sequence). Trimming pared 3 bases from V and 13 bases from J, leaving 18 bases between. The CDR3 is 13 amino acids. The CDR3 DNA reads TGCAGTGCTAGGGTCCAGGGTATCAGGGGGCTGTTTTTT. Its translation: CSARVQGIRGLFF.

This clonotype was seen more than once but under ten times. The chain joins TRBV20-1 to TRBJ1-4; TRBD1 matches at 10 bases. CDR3 length: 13 amino acids. The V gene end was trimmed by 6 bases and the J gene end by 7 bases; junction bases not matched to a gene: 5. Germline CDR1 is DFQATT and CDR2 is SNEGSKA (reference sequence). The CDR3: CSARQGAGEKLFF. DNA for the CDR3: TGCAGTGCGAGACAGGGGGCTGGTGAAAAACTGTTTTTT.

The chain couples TRBV7-2 to TRBJ2-5; D is perhaps TRBD1 (6 bases). The germline V gene has CDR1 SGHTA and CDR2 FQGNSA. Trimming took 5 bases from V and 4 from J, leaving 14 bases between them. This CDR3 has 14 amino acids. CDR3 DNA sequence: TGTGCCAGCAGCAGACGACAGGACAGAGAGACCCAGTACTTC. This translates into CASSRRQDRETQYF.

The chain joins TRBV20-1 to TRBJ1-2; D is unclear. V was pared by 1 base and J by 8 bases, with 17 bases between. The CDR3 runs to 14 residues. CDR1 is DFQATT and CDR2 is SNEGSKA in the germline V gene (reference sequence). CDR3 nucleotide sequence: TGCAGTGCTAGAGGACCAGGAGGTGGTTGGGGCTACACCTTC. Its protein product is CSARGPGGGWGYTF.

The sample holds many counts of this clonotype. The genes are TRBV28 and TRBJ2-6, with D tentatively TRBD2 (7 bases). The length of the CDR3 is 14 residues. CDR1 MDHEN and CDR2 SYDVKM come from the germline V gene. Trimming stripped 7 bases from V and 2 bases from J, with 9 bases between. This CDR3 reads CASMGGPGANVLTF. DNA for the CDR3: TGTGCCAGCATGGGGGGGCCTGGGGCCAACGTCCTGACTTTC.

For this clonotype: A much bigger clone sits one base away, suggesting this may be a read error. The chain recombines TRBV7-2 with TRBJ2-1, with D perhaps TRBD1 (6 bases). From germline, CDR1 is SGHTA and CDR2 FQGNSA. V lost 0 bases and J lost 10, with 16 bases in between. The CDR3 length is 15 residues. In DNA, the CDR3 is TGTGCCAGCAGCTTAGCAGACAGGCGCTACGGAGAGCAGTTCTTC. Residues: CASSLADRRYGEQFF. Filled out from reference TRBV7-2 and TRBJ2-1, the complete variable domain reads GAGVSQSPSNKVTEKGKDVELRCDPISGHTALYWYRQSLGQGLEFLIYFQGNSAPDKSGLPSDRFSAERTGGSVSTLTIQRTQQEDSAVYLCASSLADRRYGEQFFGPGTRLTVL.

The genes are TRBV6-5 and TRBJ2-2; D gene unclear. This CDR3 is 13 amino acids long. Trimming left V 11 bases short and J 2 bases short, with 12 bases between. Per germline, CDR1 MNHEY and CDR2 SVGAGI. CDR3 nucleotides: TGTGCCTCCAAGGAGTTTAACACCGGGGAGCTGTTTTTT. Its protein product is CASKEFNTGELFF.

This chain links TRBV4-1 with TRBJ1-5; 11 bases are shared with TRBD1. This CDR3 is built from 15 residues. Germline values: CDR1 MGHRA, CDR2 YSYEKL. Germline trimming cut 4 bases from V and 10 bases from J; bases unmatched to any gene: 9. In DNA, the CDR3 is TGCGCCAGCAGCCCTCACGGGACAGGGGGAGAACCCCAGCATTTT. This translates into CASSPHGTGGEPQHF.

This clonotype was counted ten times or more. The chain couples TRBV5-1 to TRBJ2-1; D may be TRBD1 (6 bases). V dropped 4 bases and J dropped 6 bases, with 17 bases sitting between them. The CDR3 runs 15 residues. CDR1 and CDR2 (germline): SGHRS, YFSETQ. In DNA form, the CDR3 reads TGCGCCAGCAGCCCCCGGCAGGGGCCGGGCAATGAGCAGTTCTTC. It is translated as CASSPRQGPGNEQFF.

The table lists this clonotype with many counts. Here the CDR3 DNA reads TGTGCCATCAGTAAGACAGGGGCGGCAGATACGCAGTATTTT. Translated: CAISKTGAADTQYF. The chain employs TRBV10-3 and TRBJ2-3, with 8 nucleotides matching TRBD1. The CDR3 length is 14 residues. Unmatched junction bases numbered 5, after V lost 5 bases and J lost 4 bases. The germline CDR1 and CDR2 sequences are ENHRY and SYGVKD.

The chain carries TRBV20-1 and TRBJ1-2; weak D call: TRBD1 (5 bases). Trimming shortened V by 2 bases and J by 3 bases, and 13 bases separated the two germline ends. Germline CDR1 is DFQATT and CDR2 is SNEGSKA (reference sequence). The CDR3 has 14 residues. CDR3 protein: CSARPRGSYYGYTF. The CDR3 region has the DNA TGCAGTGCTAGACCTAGGGGTTCTTACTATGGCTACACCTTC.

The chain links TRBV28 to TRBJ2-7; 11 bases fit TRBD1. CDR3 length: 14 amino acids. Losses at the gene ends were 6 bases for V and 9 bases for J; bases not matched to a gene: 10. The germline gives CDR1 MDHEN, CDR2 SYDVKM. CDR3 protein: CASSFRDRGYSQYF. DNA for the CDR3: TGTGCCAGCAGCTTCCGGGACAGGGGGTATTCGCAGTACTTC.

CDR3 DNA sequence: TGTGCCAGCAGTTCCGGGACAACTAGCTCTGGGGCCAACGTCCTGACTTTC. Translated, it gives CASSSGTTSSGANVLTF. V is TRBV2 and J is TRBJ2-6; TRBD1 is a possible D gene (6 bases). Germline CDR1 SNHLY, CDR2 FYNNEI. V was clipped by 5 bases and J by 0 bases, with 14 bases between them. CDR3 length: 17 amino acids.

As regards this clonotype: Germline and junction disagree at one end, which may indicate a read error. V gene TRBV12-3 or TRBV12-4 combines with J gene TRBJ1-5; no reliable D call. This CDR3 is 14 amino acids long. CDR3 DNA sequence: TGTACCAGCAGTGAGACCTTAGGAAATCAGCCCCAGCATTTT. It is translated as CTSSETLGNQPQHF.

With regard to this clonotype: A much larger clone sits a single nucleotide away, making a read error possible. The rearrangement joins TRBV7-3 to TRBJ1-5; possibly TRBD1 for D (5 bases). The CDR3 is 13 amino acids. CDR1 is SGHTA, CDR2 FQGTGA, per germline. The CDR3 nucleotides are TGTGCCAGCAGCCCCGGGGCGAATCAGCCCCCGCATTTT. This gives the protein CASSPGANQPPHF.

A note on this clonotype: A read error may produce the germline difference seen at one junction end. V usage is TRBV2 and J usage is TRBJ2-1; no reliable D call. Germline-derived CDR1 and CDR2 are SNHLY and FYNNEI. CDR3 length: 12 residues. This chain's CDR3 is CAGSYTYNEQFF. The CDR3 DNA reads as TGTGCCGGCAGTTACACGTACAATGAGCAGTTCTTC.

A few counts support this clonotype. This may stem from a read error, because a much larger clone lies one nucleotide away. The V and J genes are TRBV7-3 and TRBJ2-1, with TRBD2 identical over 7 bases. Matching the DNA end better, TRBJ2-7 makes the J call doubtful. There are 16 residues in the CDR3. Germline lookup yields CDR1 SGHTA and CDR2 FQGTGA. CDR3 DNA: TGTGCCAGCAGCACACAAAGTTCGGGGGGTTACAATGAGCAGTACTTC. Protein: CASSTQSSGGYNEQYF.